These T cell receptor beta chains were read from a single sample in a study of T cells in tumors after PD-1 blockade. The assay was immunoSEQ multiplex PCR, and TCRdb's table has in-frame clones only and misses some. The sample has about 48,000 clones; around 85% are singletons. Material: PBMCs, obtained before anti-PD-1 treatment. These receptor sequences come from a human donor with basal cell carcinoma. CDR3s include the opening cysteine and the closing phenylalanine or tryptophan. Each record gives: D gene, V gene, J gene, clone size, CDR3 DNA, CDR3 protein. The D gene is left open where the match is weak. Size values are once, few and many counts, or a class for expanded clones, and some rows have none.

NA	TRBV2	TRBJ2-5	once	TGTGCCAGCAGTGGAGGGACGGACGAGACCCAGTACTTC	CASSGGTDETQYF
NA	TRBV24-1	TRBJ2-1	few	TGTGCCACCAGTGACACCGTAGCGGACTACAATGAGCAGTTCTTC	CATSDTVADYNEQFF
NA	TRBV30	TRBJ1-3	NA	TGTGCCTCAGAGGGAAACACCATATATTTT	CASEGNTIYF
TRBD1	TRBV4-2	TRBJ2-1	once	TGTGCCAGCAGCCCGACCGGGACAGGGGCTGAGCAGTTCTTC	CASSPTGTGAEQFF
NA	TRBV14	TRBJ2-6	NA	TGTGCCAGCAGCCATTCCGGGGCCAACGTCCTGACTTTC	CASSHSGANVLTF
NA	TRBV10-1	TRBJ2-7	NA	TGCGCCAGGACGGGGGGCCCCTTTTACGAGCAGTACTTC	CARTGGPFYEQYF
NA	TRBV10-3	TRBJ2-5	NA	TGTGCCATCAGCGAACATTCGCCCGTAATGTCTCAATATAGTGGGCAAGAGACCCAGTACTTC	CAISEHSPVMSQYSGQETQYF
NA	TRBV24-1	TRBJ1-1	NA	TGTGCCACCAGTGATTTGCTAAAAGGGGATATCCTGAACACTGAAGCTTTCTTT	CATSDLLKGDILNTEAFF
TRBD1	TRBV27	TRBJ2-7	NA	TGTGCCAGCAGCTTGCCAGGGGGCCACGAGCAGTACTTC	CASSLPGGHEQYF
TRBD1	TRBV7-9	TRBJ2-5	NA	TGTGCCAGCAGCTTTCCCCCGGAACAGGGGCTGCGGGAGACCCAGTACTTC	CASSFPPEQGLRETQYF
TRBD1	TRBV5-1	TRBJ1-3	NA	TGCGCCAGCAGCCCCGGGACAGGGTCTGGAAACACCATATATTTT	CASSPGTGSGNTIYF
NA	TRBV19	TRBJ1-2	NA	TGTGCCAGTAGTACCACCGGGACGACTGGCTACACCTTC	CASSTTGTTGYTF
NA	TRBV28	TRBJ2-7	NA	TGTGCCAGCAGTTACCGTTTGTTCCAGTACTTC	CASSYRLFQYF
TRBD1	TRBV23-1	TRBJ1-2	NA	TGCGCCAGCAGTCGGGACAGGGGATCATATGGCTACACCTTC	CASSRDRGSYGYTF
TRBD1	TRBV5-4	TRBJ2-1	NA	TGTGCCAGCATCAAAAGTGGCTGGGACAGCGATTACAATGAGCAGTTCTTC	CASIKSGWDSDYNEQFF
NA	TRBV2	TRBJ1-5	NA	TGTGCCAGCAGTGTCCAGGGAGCCAATCAGCCCCAGCATTTT	CASSVQGANQPQHF
NA	TRBV5-6	TRBJ2-7	once	TGTGCCAGCAGCTTTGGACAAACCTACGAGCAGTACTTC	CASSFGQTYEQYF
NA	TRBV10-2	TRBJ2-5	NA	TGCGCCAGCAGTCCGGGGATAGAGACCCAGTACTTC	CASSPGIETQYF
TRBD2	TRBV2	TRBJ2-3	NA	TGTGCCAGTGATATAGCGGGGGGCTTAACAGATACGCAGTATTTT	CASDIAGGLTDTQYF
NA	TRBV2	TRBJ2-2	NA	TGTGCCAGCACTGAAGGGGGAGGGGAGCTGTTTTTT	CASTEGGGELFF
TRBD2	TRBV3-1/TRBV3-2	TRBJ2-1	NA	TGTGCCAGCAGCCAAGACCACAGGGGACTAGCGGGGGGGTTTGAGCAGTTCTTC	CASSQDHRGLAGGFEQFF
TRBD1	TRBV5-4	TRBJ2-7	few	TGTGCCAGCAGCTGGACAGGGGGCTCCGAGCAGTACTTC	CASSWTGGSEQYF
NA	TRBV6-5	TRBJ2-7	once	TGTGCCGAAAGGGGCAGGGGCCCTCCATCAGGCGAGCAGTACTTC	CAERGRGPPSGEQYF
TRBD1	TRBV5-5	TRBJ2-7	NA	TGTGCCAGCAGCTTGGGACAGGGGATAGAGCAGTACTTC	CASSLGQGIEQYF
NA	TRBV7-6	TRBJ1-1	few	TGTGCCAGCAGCTTATCTGAGGCGAACACTGAAGCTTTCTTT	CASSLSEANTEAFF